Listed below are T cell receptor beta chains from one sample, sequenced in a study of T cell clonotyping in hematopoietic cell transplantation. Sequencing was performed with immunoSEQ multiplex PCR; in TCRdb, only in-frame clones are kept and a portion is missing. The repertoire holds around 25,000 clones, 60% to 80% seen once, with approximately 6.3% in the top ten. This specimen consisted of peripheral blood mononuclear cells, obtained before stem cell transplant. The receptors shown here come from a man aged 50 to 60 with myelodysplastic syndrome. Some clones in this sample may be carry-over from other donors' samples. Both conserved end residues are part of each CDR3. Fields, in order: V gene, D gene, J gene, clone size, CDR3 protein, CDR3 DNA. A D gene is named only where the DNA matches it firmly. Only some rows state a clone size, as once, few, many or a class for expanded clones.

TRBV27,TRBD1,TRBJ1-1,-,CASSLLRGRFNEAFF,TGTGCCAGCAGTTTATTGAGGGGGCGATTTAATGAAGCTTTCTTT
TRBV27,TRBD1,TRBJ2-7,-,CASSTNSGGKGYEQYF,TGTGCCAGCAGCACGAATTCAGGGGGCAAAGGCTACGAGCAGTACTTC
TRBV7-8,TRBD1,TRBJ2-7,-,CASSFKLRTGLRDEQYF,TGTGCCAGCAGCTTCAAGCTACGGACAGGGTTGAGGGACGAGCAGTACTTC
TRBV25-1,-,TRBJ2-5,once,CASSEYRYQETQYF,TGTGCCAGCAGTGAATACAGGTACCAAGAGACCCAGTACTTC
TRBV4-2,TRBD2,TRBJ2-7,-,CASRSSGRADEQYF,TGTGCCAGCAGATCCAGCGGGAGGGCCGACGAGCAGTACTTC
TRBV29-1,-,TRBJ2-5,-,CSLIKETQYF,TGCAGCCTCATTAAGGAGACCCAGTACTTC
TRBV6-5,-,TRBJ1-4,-,CASSYSKGTNEKLFF,TGTGCCAGCAGTTACTCGAAGGGAACTAATGAAAAACTGTTTTTT
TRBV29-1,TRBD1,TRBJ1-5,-,CSVILDRGAQGFTQHF,TGCAGCGTTATATTGGACAGGGGAGCCCAGGGGTTTACCCAGCATTTT
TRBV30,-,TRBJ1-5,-,CACQPDWEGAQHF,TGTGCCTGCCAACCCGACTGGGAGGGGGCCCAGCATTTT
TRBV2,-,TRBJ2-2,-,CASSVGGGGTGELFF,TGTGCCAGCAGTGTGGGAGGGGGCGGCACCGGGGAGCTGTTTTTT
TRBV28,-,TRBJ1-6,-,CASSLRLSPLHF,TGTGCCAGCAGTTTAAGGCTCTCGCCCCTCCACTTT
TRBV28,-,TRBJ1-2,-,CASGNWVGYTF,TGTGCCAGCGGAAACTGGGTCGGCTACACCTTC
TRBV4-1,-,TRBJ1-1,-,CASSQGPSMNTEAFF,TGCGCCAGCAGCCAAGGCCCCAGCATGAACACTGAAGCTTTCTTT
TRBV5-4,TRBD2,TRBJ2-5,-,CASSAGLAGRETQYF,TGTGCCAGCAGCGCGGGACTAGCGGGGAGAGAGACCCAGTACTTC
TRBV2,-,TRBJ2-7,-,CASSEGGGTYEQYF,TGTGCCAGCAGTGAAGGAGGGGGAACCTACGAGCAGTACTTC
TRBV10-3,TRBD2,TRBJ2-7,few,CAISEGLADLSYEQYF,TGTGCCATCAGTGAGGGTCTAGCGGATCTCTCCTACGAGCAGTACTTC
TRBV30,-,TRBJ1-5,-,CAWSGWGANQPQHF,TGTGCCTGGAGCGGGTGGGGGGCCAATCAGCCCCAGCATTTT
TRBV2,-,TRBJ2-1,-,CASGGQNLGYRWAEQFF,TGTGCCAGCGGTGGACAGAATCTAGGCTATAGGTGGGCTGAGCAGTTCTTC
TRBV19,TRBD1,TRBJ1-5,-,CASSPSGGVQPQHF,TGTGCCAGTAGTCCGTCAGGGGGCGTTCAGCCCCAGCATTTT
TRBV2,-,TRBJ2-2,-,CASYNARELFF,TGTGCCAGCTATAACGCCCGGGAGCTGTTTTTT
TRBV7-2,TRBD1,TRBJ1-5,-,CASSLVDVGQGGSQPQHF,TGTGCCAGCAGCTTAGTTGATGTCGGACAGGGCGGAAGTCAGCCCCAGCATTTT
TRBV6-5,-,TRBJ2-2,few,CASSYFSGELFF,TGTGCCAGCAGTTACTTCTCTGGGGAGCTGTTTTTT